A selection of T cell receptor beta chains follows, all from one sample in a study of shared clonotypes between healthy human individuals. The protocol was immunoSEQ multiplex PCR, while the TCRdb copy is restricted to in-frame clones and leaves out a portion. Seen here are some 2.3 million clones, roughly 93% observed once, and the top ten hold 0.39%. Sequenced: naive CD4+ T cells from PBMCs. These receptors all come from a man younger than 35 in good health. Some clones in this sample may be carry-over from other donors' samples. The CDR3 runs from the conserved cysteine through the conserved F or W. A D gene is named only where the DNA matches it firmly. The size entry is marked missing in some rows and otherwise reads once, few, many or a size class.

CDR3aa	CDR3nt	d_gene	abundance	v_gene	j_gene
CASSYGANQETQYF	TGTGCCAGCAGTTACGGTGCCAACCAAGAGACCCAGTACTTC	-	-	TRBV6-5	TRBJ2-5
CASSPRGLLTEAFF	TGTGCCAGCTCACCGAGAGGCCTCCTCACTGAAGCTTTCTTT	-	few	TRBV18	TRBJ1-1
CASSFGQLAASYEQYF	TGTGCCAGCAGCTTCGGTCAACTAGCGGCCTCCTACGAGCAGTACTTC	TRBD2	-	TRBV7-9	TRBJ2-7
CASSPPTGSSEKLFF	TGTGCCAGCAGCCCCCCGACAGGGTCGAGCGAAAAACTGTTTTTT	TRBD1	-	TRBV5-8	TRBJ1-4
CASSVGDRGPYEQYF	TGTGCCAGCAGCGTAGGGGACAGGGGACCCTACGAGCAGTACTTC	TRBD1	once	TRBV9	TRBJ2-7
CASSGAGGLNTGELFF	TGTGCCAGCAGCGGGGCAGGGGGCCTGAACACCGGGGAGCTGTTTTTT	TRBD1	-	TRBV6-4	TRBJ2-2
CASKTGGHTEAFF	TGTGCCAGCAAGACAGGGGGTCACACTGAAGCTTTCTTT	TRBD1	-	TRBV6-1	TRBJ1-1
CSGLWGQETQYF	TGCAGCGGACTGTGGGGACAAGAGACCCAGTACTTC	-	-	TRBV29-1	TRBJ2-5
CASSLVLGTETQYF	TGCGCCAGCAGCTTGGTATTGGGGACAGAGACCCAGTACTTC	-	-	TRBV5-1	TRBJ2-5
CASSYSRGGQPQHF	TGTGCCAGCAGTTACTCGAGGGGCGGGCAGCCCCAGCATTTT	-	-	TRBV6-5	TRBJ1-5
CASSLASGTASNEQFF	TGTGCCAGCAGCTTAGCCAGCGGGACGGCCAGCAATGAGCAGTTCTTC	TRBD2	-	TRBV7-3	TRBJ2-1
CASSLAGDRNEKLFF	TGCGCCAGCAGCTTGGCCGGGGACAGGAATGAAAAACTGTTTTTT	TRBD1	-	TRBV5-1	TRBJ1-4
CASSFQRGAQETQYF	TGTGCCAGCAGCTTCCAGCGGGGAGCCCAAGAGACCCAGTACTTC	TRBD2	-	TRBV7-2	TRBJ2-5
CASSPMYSAGGSRSAFF	TGTGCCAGCTCACCAATGTATTCCGCAGGGGGCAGTCGCTCAGCTTTCTTT	TRBD1	-	TRBV18	TRBJ1-1
CASSLNPGAGNTIYF	TGTGCCAGCAGTTTAAACCCAGGGGCTGGAAACACCATATATTTT	-	-	TRBV27	TRBJ1-3
CASSIFLSTDTQYF	TGTGCCAGCAGCATATTCCTCTCCACAGATACGCAGTATTTT	-	-	TRBV5-6	TRBJ2-3